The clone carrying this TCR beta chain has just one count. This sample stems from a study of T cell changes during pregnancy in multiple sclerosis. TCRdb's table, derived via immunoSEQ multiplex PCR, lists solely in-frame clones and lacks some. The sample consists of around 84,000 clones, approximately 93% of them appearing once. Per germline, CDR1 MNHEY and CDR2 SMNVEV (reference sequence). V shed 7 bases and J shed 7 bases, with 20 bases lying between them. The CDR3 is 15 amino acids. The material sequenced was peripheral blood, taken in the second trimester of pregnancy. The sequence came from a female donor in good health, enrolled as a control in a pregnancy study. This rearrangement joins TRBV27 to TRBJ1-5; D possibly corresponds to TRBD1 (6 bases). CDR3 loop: CASTILQGGVQPQHF. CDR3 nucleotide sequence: TGTGCCAGCACCATCCTACAGGGAGGGGTCCAGCCCCAGCATTTT.